Shown below are 21 T cell receptor beta chains from a single sample sequenced in a study of T cell responses to AZD1222 COVID-19 vaccine. This table comes from immunoSEQ multiplex PCR, and its TCRdb copy is limited to in-frame clones, with some not included. Altogether 150,000 to 180,000 clones are present, 86% being singletons, with the ten largest covering roughly 5%. The material sequenced was peripheral blood, taken on day 0 of MenACWY control vaccination. The receptors derive from an adult in good health.

V usage is TRBV11-3 and J usage is TRBJ2-7, with 7 bases matching TRBD2. V lost 5 bases to trimming and J lost 3 bases; unmatched junction nucleotides: 7. CDR1 and CDR2 from the germline V gene are SGHNT and YENEEA. The CDR3 totals 14 residues. CDR3 sequence reads: CASSVDLAVYEQYF. The CDR3, as DNA: TGTGCCAGCAGCGTGGATCTAGCGGTCTACGAGCAGTACTTC.

The chain has TRBV19 and TRBJ2-7; TRBD1 matches at 10 bases. The CDR3 loop spans 16 amino acids. The germline CDR1 and CDR2 sequences are LNHDA and SQIVND (reference sequence). The V segment lost 5 bases and the J segment 4 bases; nucleotides outside the gene matches: 11. The CDR3 region is CASSSRTGGYSYEQYF. The CDR3 nucleotides are TGTGCCAGTAGTTCACGGACAGGGGGATATTCGTACGAGCAGTACTTC. Based on the CDR3 plus reference TRBV19 and TRBJ2-7, the full variable domain is DGGITQSPKYLFRKEGQNVTLSCEQNLNHDAMYWYRQDPGQGLRLIYYSQIVNDFQKGDIAEGYSVSREKKESFPLTVTSAQKNPTAFYLCASSSRTGGYSYEQYFGPGTRLTVT.

The CDR3: CASSSGLDRRTGELFF. CDR3 nucleotide sequence: TGTGCCAGCAGCTCAGGACTGGATCGACGGACCGGGGAGCTGTTTTTT. V and J are TRBV5-8 and TRBJ2-2; perhaps TRBD2 as D (5 bases). Trimming cost V 3 bases and J 5 bases, with 17 bases left between them. CDR1 and CDR2 from the germline V gene are SGHTS and YDEGEE. The CDR3 loop spans 16 amino acids.

This chain connects TRBV6-5 to TRBJ2-3, with D perhaps TRBD1 (6 bases). The CDR3 contains 14 residues. CDR1 and CDR2 from the germline V gene are MNHEY and SVGAGI. V shed 6 bases and J shed 2 bases, with 12 bases lying between them. CDR3 sequence reads: CASRDSHFTDTQYF. CDR3 nucleotides: TGTGCCAGCAGGGACAGCCACTTCACAGATACGCAGTATTTT.

The rearrangement uses TRBV6-2 or TRBV6-3 and TRBJ2-7, with 8 bases aligning to TRBD1. Per the germline V gene, CDR1 is MNHEY and CDR2 is SVGEGT. The trim removed 0 bases at V and 2 bases at J, leaving 0 bases unmatched. The CDR3 runs 14 residues. In DNA form, the CDR3 reads TGTGCCAGCAGTTACTCGACAGGGGCCTACGAGCAGTACTTC. Protein product: CASSYSTGAYEQYF.

The chain couples TRBV2 to TRBJ1-2; 7 bases are shared with TRBD1. Germline trimming cut 8 bases from V and 7 bases from J; bases unmatched to any gene: 13. The CDR3 is 14 residues long. From germline, CDR1 is SNHLY and CDR2 FYNNEI. The CDR3 protein is CASHWGRGQVGYTF. CDR3 in DNA: TGTGCCAGCCACTGGGGAAGGGGGCAGGTTGGCTACACCTTC.

The rearrangement links TRBV2 to TRBJ2-5; possibly TRBD2 for D (6 bases). Germline CDR1 SNHLY, CDR2 FYNNEI. Trimming shortened V by 10 bases and J by 1 base, and 19 bases separated the two germline ends. The CDR3 is made up of 15 amino acids. CDR3 in amino acids: CANHRGLQSQETQYF. For the CDR3, the DNA is TGTGCCAACCACCGGGGACTTCAGTCCCAAGAGACCCAGTACTTC.

The chain links TRBV27 to TRBJ2-5; D remains ambiguous. Trimming left V 5 bases short and J 10 bases short, with 8 bases between. The V gene's germline CDR1 is MNHEY and CDR2 SMNVEV (reference sequence). CDR3 length: 10 amino acids. The CDR3 protein is CASSLSGQYF. The CDR3 DNA reads as TGTGCCAGCAGTCTGTCGGGCCAGTACTTC.

The gene calls are TRBV7-9 and TRBJ2-3, with TRBD2 matching over 11 bases. CDR3 length: 16 amino acids. V shed 3 bases and J 3 bases; nucleotides not matched to a gene: 5. Per germline, CDR1 SEHNR and CDR2 FQNEAQ (reference sequence). CDR3 region: CASSFTSGGRTDTQYF. The CDR3 DNA is TGTGCCAGCAGCTTTACTAGCGGGGGAAGAACAGATACGCAGTATTTT.

The rearrangement joins TRBV28 to TRBJ1-5; D perhaps matches TRBD1 (6 bases). CDR1 is MDHEN, CDR2 SYDVKM, per germline. V gave up 8 bases and J gave up 5 bases, with 16 bases separating them. The CDR3 has 14 amino acids. CDR3 sequence: CASAVGGGHQPQHF. In nucleotides, the CDR3 is TGTGCCAGCGCGGTAGGTGGGGGGCATCAGCCCCAGCATTTT. Supplemented by reference TRBV28 and TRBJ1-5, the full variable domain reads DVKVTQSSRYLVKRTGEKVFLECVQDMDHENMFWYRQDPGLGLRLIYFSYDVKMKEKGDIPEGYSVSREKKERFSLILESASTNQTSMYLCASAVGGGHQPQHFGDGTRLSIL.

The rearrangement uses TRBV28 and TRBJ2-2; weak D call: TRBD1 (5 bases). Germline CDR1 reads MDHEN; CDR2 reads SYDVKM. V lost 2 bases and J lost 3, with 10 bases in between. The CDR3 runs to 15 residues. The CDR3 bases are TGTGCCAGCAGTTTAGGGGCAGGGTACACCGGGGAGCTGTTTTTT. Protein: CASSLGAGYTGELFF.

This chain connects TRBV7-2 to TRBJ1-2, with 8 bases matching TRBD1. Trimming removed 3 bases from V and 8 bases from J; junction bases left unmatched: 5. Germline CDR1 and CDR2: SGHTA and FQGNSA. The CDR3 totals 13 residues. CDR3 nucleotides: TGTGCCAGCAGCTTTGGACAGGGTGGCGGCTACACCTTC. Its translation: CASSFGQGGGYTF. Variable domain in full (rest from reference TRBV7-2 and TRBJ1-2): GAGVSQSPSNKVTEKGKDVELRCDPISGHTALYWYRQSLGQGLEFLIYFQGNSAPDKSGLPSDRFSAERTGGSVSTLTIQRTQQEDSAVYLCASSFGQGGGYTFGSGTRLTVV.

This clone was observed a handful of times. The chain combines TRBV19 with TRBJ1-2, with D unclear. V gave up 10 bases and J gave up 6 bases, with 15 bases separating them. CDR3 length: 12 amino acids. CDR1 is LNHDA, CDR2 SQIVND, per germline (reference sequence). The CDR3 region has the DNA TGTGCCACCCTCAAGGATTGGAATGGCTACACCTTC. Translation gives CATLKDWNGYTF.

This chain joins TRBV7-2 and TRBJ2-1; D might be TRBD1 or TRBD2, each matching 5 bases. The germline V gene has CDR1 SGHTA and CDR2 FQGNSA. CDR3 length: 15 residues. The V end was cut by 4 bases, the J end by 1 base, with 11 bases between. CDR3 sequence: CASSSGTSSYNEQFF. DNA of the CDR3: TGTGCCAGCAGCTCCGGGACGTCTTCCTACAATGAGCAGTTCTTC.

V usage is TRBV11-3 and J usage is TRBJ1-6; D may be TRBD1 (5 bases). Deletions cut 3 bases from V and 7 bases from J, with 10 bases between. Germline V gene data show CDR1 as SGHNT and CDR2 as YENEEA. There are 14 residues in the CDR3. The CDR3 protein is CASSFNQGNSPLHF. CDR3 nucleotides: TGTGCCAGCAGCTTTAATCAGGGAAATTCACCCCTCCACTTT.

The V gene is TRBV5-1, the J gene TRBJ2-3; D is possibly TRBD1 or TRBD2 (5 bases each). There are 15 residues in the CDR3. The ends were cut back, 3 bases at V and 2 bases at J, with 13 bases in the middle. Germline CDR1 is SGHRS and CDR2 is YFSETQ. The CDR3 region is CASSSPGDHTDTQYF. CDR3 in DNA: TGCGCCAGCAGCTCTCCCGGGGACCACACAGATACGCAGTATTTT.

The V gene is TRBV27, the J gene TRBJ1-6, with D unresolved. Trimming cost V 2 bases and J 10 bases, with 18 bases left between them. This CDR3 spans 16 amino acids. The V gene's germline CDR1 is MNHEY and CDR2 SMNVEV (reference sequence). This CDR3 reads CASSLLRGDGGSPLHF. The CDR3 nucleotides read TGTGCCAGCAGTTTACTCCGGGGTGATGGAGGGTCACCCCTCCACTTT.

The rearrangement links TRBV6-2 or TRBV6-3 to TRBJ2-1; 8 nucleotides match TRBD2. V lost 0 bases, J lost 3 bases, and 1 base stayed unmatched. Germline V gene lookup returns CDR1 MNHEY and CDR2 SVGEGT. The CDR3 extends over 15 amino acids. CDR3 region: CASSYSRGGYNEQFF. In DNA form, the CDR3 reads TGTGCCAGCAGTTACTCCCGGGGGGGCTACAATGAGCAGTTCTTC.

The chain uses TRBV4-1 and TRBJ2-1; 8 nucleotides match TRBD2. Germline CDR1 MGHRA, CDR2 YSYEKL. J gave up 2 bases and V 4 bases, and 4 bases lay outside the gene matches. The CDR3 is 15 amino acids. The CDR3 sequence is CASSPTSAAYNEQFF. CDR3 nucleotides: TGCGCCAGCAGCCCGACTAGCGCGGCCTACAATGAGCAGTTCTTC.

The chain has TRBV18 and TRBJ2-3; 9 bases match TRBD1. The CDR3 consists of 15 residues. Germline-derived CDR1 and CDR2 are KGHSH and LQKENI. V shed 7 bases and J 3 bases; nucleotides not matched to a gene: 8. The CDR3 DNA sequence: TGTGCCAGCTGCCTCCCGGACAGGGGTACAGATACGCAGTATTTT. As protein: CASCLPDRGTDTQYF.

This chain connects TRBV7-7 to TRBJ2-5; 11 bases are a match to TRBD1. CDR3 size: 15 residues. The germline gives CDR1 SSHAT, CDR2 FNYEAQ (reference sequence). The ends lost 4 bases at V and 2 bases at J; junction bases unmatched: 3. The CDR3 loop is CASSSRDRGQETQYF. In DNA, the CDR3 is TGTGCCAGCAGCTCGAGGGACAGGGGGCAAGAGACCCAGTACTTC.